Listed below are T cell receptor beta chains from one sample, sequenced in a study of memory CD4+ T cells and cytomegalovirus serostatus. Clones were sequenced by immunoSEQ multiplex PCR, and TCRdb holds only the in-frame ones, with some missing. The repertoire includes 55,000 or so clones, about three quarters of them detected once, and about 1.4% sits in the top ten. The specimen was memory CD4+ T cells from blood. Source of these receptors: an adult in good health and CMV-seropositive. The CDR3 runs from the conserved cysteine through the conserved F or W. D genes are given only for firm matches. Some rows mark clone size as missing; the rest say once, few, many or name a class of expanded clone.

d_call: TRBD1; clone_size: -; v_call: TRBV7-8; j_call: TRBJ1-5; cdr3_aa: CASSHDRAQPQHF; cdr3_nt: TGTGCCAGCAGCCACGACAGGGCCCAGCCCCAGCATTTT
d_call: TRBD1; clone_size: -; v_call: TRBV6-5; j_call: TRBJ1-4; cdr3_aa: CASQDRAEKLFF; cdr3_nt: TGTGCCAGCCAGGACAGGGCTGAAAAACTGTTTTTT
d_call: TRBD2; clone_size: -; v_call: TRBV9; j_call: TRBJ2-1; cdr3_aa: CASSPILAGVNEQFF; cdr3_nt: TGTGCCAGCAGCCCCATCCTAGCGGGAGTTAATGAGCAGTTCTTC
d_call: -; clone_size: -; v_call: TRBV10-3; j_call: TRBJ1-1; cdr3_aa: CAIWSGGHMAMNTEAFF; cdr3_nt: TGTGCCATCTGGTCTGGCGGGCATATGGCCATGAACACTGAAGCTTTCTTT
d_call: TRBD2; clone_size: few; v_call: TRBV7-3; j_call: TRBJ2-1; cdr3_aa: CASSLAGEGDQFF; cdr3_nt: TGTGCCAGCAGCTTAGCGGGAGAGGGCGATCAGTTCTTC
d_call: -; clone_size: -; v_call: TRBV7-9; j_call: TRBJ1-4; cdr3_aa: CASSLGVEKLFF; cdr3_nt: TGTGCCAGCAGCTTAGGGGTTGAAAAACTGTTTTTT
d_call: TRBD2; clone_size: -; v_call: TRBV9; j_call: TRBJ2-1; cdr3_aa: CASSVGDAGGLIDEQFF; cdr3_nt: TGTGCCAGCAGCGTAGGTGACGCGGGGGGGCTGATCGATGAGCAGTTCTTC
d_call: -; clone_size: -; v_call: TRBV6-5; j_call: TRBJ1-6; cdr3_aa: CASTVRGRNSPLHF; cdr3_nt: TGTGCCAGCACTGTACGGGGGAGGAATTCACCCCTCCACTTT
d_call: TRBD2; clone_size: -; v_call: TRBV29-1; j_call: TRBJ2-2; cdr3_aa: CSASSGIHTGELFF; cdr3_nt: TGCAGCGCTTCTAGCGGGATTCACACCGGGGAGCTGTTTTTT
d_call: -; clone_size: -; v_call: TRBV14; j_call: TRBJ2-1; cdr3_aa: CASSQGRLNEQFF; cdr3_nt: TGTGCCAGCAGCCAAGGAAGGCTCAATGAGCAGTTCTTC
d_call: -; clone_size: few; v_call: TRBV27; j_call: TRBJ2-3; cdr3_aa: CASRWRDTDTQYF; cdr3_nt: TGTGCGAGCCGATGGAGGGACACAGATACGCAGTATTTT
d_call: -; clone_size: -; v_call: TRBV28; j_call: TRBJ1-1; cdr3_aa: CASTGGTAPWEAFF; cdr3_nt: TGTGCCAGCACAGGAGGGACGGCTCCTTGGGAAGCTTTCTTT
d_call: -; clone_size: -; v_call: TRBV7-2; j_call: TRBJ1-1; cdr3_aa: CASSLFQVGNTEAFF; cdr3_nt: TGTGCCAGCAGCTTATTTCAGGTCGGGAACACTGAAGCTTTCTTT
d_call: -; clone_size: -; v_call: TRBV30; j_call: TRBJ2-3; cdr3_aa: CAWSHPGGTDTQYF; cdr3_nt: TGTGCCTGGAGTCACCCAGGGGGCACAGATACGCAGTATTTT
d_call: -; clone_size: -; v_call: TRBV10-3; j_call: TRBJ1-2; cdr3_aa: CAISESQVAYGYTF; cdr3_nt: TGTGCCATCAGTGAGTCCCAGGTGGCCTATGGCTACACCTTC
d_call: TRBD1; clone_size: few; v_call: TRBV5-1; j_call: TRBJ1-6; cdr3_aa: CASSQSGTGGNSPLHF; cdr3_nt: TGCGCCAGCAGCCAATCCGGGACAGGGGGCAATTCACCCCTCCACTTT
d_call: TRBD1; clone_size: -; v_call: TRBV18; j_call: TRBJ1-2; cdr3_aa: CASSPSRGHVGYTF; cdr3_nt: TGTGCCAGCTCACCCAGCAGGGGGCATGTTGGCTACACCTTC
d_call: TRBD1; clone_size: -; v_call: TRBV5-6; j_call: TRBJ2-7; cdr3_aa: CASSLRDRGRGPTYEQYF; cdr3_nt: TGTGCCAGCAGTTTGCGGGACAGGGGGCGAGGACCTACGTACGAGCAGTACTTC
d_call: TRBD1; clone_size: -; v_call: TRBV25-1; j_call: TRBJ2-7; cdr3_aa: CASRMTGVSYEQYF; cdr3_nt: TGTGCCAGCAGGATGACAGGGGTTTCCTACGAGCAGTACTTC
d_call: TRBD2; clone_size: -; v_call: TRBV19; j_call: TRBJ2-1; cdr3_aa: CASSIGGTSGYNEQFF; cdr3_nt: TGTGCCAGTAGTATAGGGGGGACTAGCGGCTACAATGAGCAGTTCTTC
d_call: -; clone_size: -; v_call: TRBV7-2; j_call: TRBJ1-5; cdr3_aa: CASSLMYSNQPQHF; cdr3_nt: TGTGCCAGCAGCCTGATGTATAGCAATCAGCCCCAGCATTTT
d_call: -; clone_size: -; v_call: TRBV30; j_call: TRBJ1-1; cdr3_aa: CAWDSVNTEAFF; cdr3_nt: TGTGCCTGGGATTCAGTGAACACTGAAGCTTTCTTT
d_call: TRBD2; clone_size: -; v_call: TRBV15; j_call: TRBJ2-1; cdr3_aa: CATSRDEGRGGRYNEQFF; cdr3_nt: TGTGCCACCAGCAGAGATGAGGGACGGGGGGGACGATACAATGAGCAGTTCTTC
d_call: -; clone_size: -; v_call: TRBV7-9; j_call: TRBJ2-1; cdr3_aa: CASSLQGNEQFF; cdr3_nt: TGTGCCAGCAGCTTACAGGGCAATGAGCAGTTCTTC
d_call: TRBD1; clone_size: -; v_call: TRBV29-1; j_call: TRBJ1-1; cdr3_aa: CSVARGGTGMNTEAFF; cdr3_nt: TGCAGCGTTGCGAGAGGGGGGACAGGGATGAACACTGAAGCTTTCTTT
d_call: -; clone_size: -; v_call: TRBV7-3; j_call: TRBJ2-6; cdr3_aa: CASSFRVGSGANVLTF; cdr3_nt: TGTGCCAGCAGCTTTCGCGTGGGGTCTGGGGCCAACGTCCTGACTTTC
d_call: -; clone_size: -; v_call: TRBV2; j_call: TRBJ2-3; cdr3_aa: CASSEASVSWGTDTQYF; cdr3_nt: TGTGCCAGCAGTGAAGCGTCAGTGAGCTGGGGCACAGATACGCAGTATTTT
d_call: -; clone_size: -; v_call: TRBV6-5; j_call: TRBJ1-1; cdr3_aa: CASSLVMDTEAFF; cdr3_nt: TGTGCCAGCTCCCTGGTTATGGACACTGAAGCTTTCTTT
d_call: -; clone_size: -; v_call: TRBV7-9; j_call: TRBJ1-5; cdr3_aa: CASSLWADQPQHF; cdr3_nt: TGTGCCAGCAGCTTATGGGCGGATCAGCCCCAGCATTTT
d_call: -; clone_size: -; v_call: TRBV6-5; j_call: TRBJ2-6; cdr3_aa: CASSQQGRGANVLTF; cdr3_nt: TGTGCCAGCAGTCAACAGGGTCGGGGGGCCAACGTCCTGACTTTC
d_call: -; clone_size: -; v_call: TRBV6-5; j_call: TRBJ1-5; cdr3_aa: CASRGPNQPQHF; cdr3_nt: TGTGCCAGCAGGGGTCCCAATCAGCCCCAGCATTTT
d_call: TRBD2; clone_size: -; v_call: TRBV5-4; j_call: TRBJ2-2; cdr3_aa: CASKEAGGYGGELFF; cdr3_nt: TGTGCCAGCAAGGAAGCGGGGGGGTATGGCGGGGAGCTGTTTTTT
d_call: TRBD2; clone_size: once; v_call: TRBV5-1; j_call: TRBJ2-3; cdr3_aa: CASSSGTSGGTDTQYF; cdr3_nt: TGCGCCAGCAGCTCCGGGACTAGCGGGGGCACAGATACGCAGTATTTT
d_call: TRBD2; clone_size: once; v_call: TRBV2; j_call: TRBJ2-1; cdr3_aa: CASSQSGTSGVLYNEQFF; cdr3_nt: TGTGCCAGCAGCCAAAGCGGAACTAGCGGGGTTCTTTACAATGAGCAGTTCTTC
d_call: TRBD1; clone_size: -; v_call: TRBV7-9; j_call: TRBJ2-6; cdr3_aa: CASSRPRQGMADVLTF; cdr3_nt: TGTGCCAGCAGCCGACCGCGACAGGGGATGGCAGACGTCCTGACTTTC
d_call: -; clone_size: -; v_call: TRBV7-8; j_call: TRBJ1-5; cdr3_aa: CASSLVKMNQPQHF; cdr3_nt: TGTGCCAGCAGCTTAGTTAAGATGAATCAGCCCCAGCATTTT
d_call: TRBD1; clone_size: -; v_call: TRBV2; j_call: TRBJ2-7; cdr3_aa: CASSSGQMSYEQYF; cdr3_nt: TGTGCCAGCAGTTCGGGACAGATGTCCTACGAGCAGTACTTC
d_call: TRBD1; clone_size: -; v_call: TRBV6-6; j_call: TRBJ1-4; cdr3_aa: CASSFSPGQGKLFF; cdr3_nt: TGTGCCAGCAGTTTTAGCCCGGGACAGGGGAAACTGTTTTTT
d_call: TRBD1; clone_size: once; v_call: TRBV6-6; j_call: TRBJ1-6; cdr3_aa: CASRSTGEKYSPLHF; cdr3_nt: TGTGCCAGCCGTTCTACAGGGGAGAAATATTCACCCCTCCACTTT
d_call: -; clone_size: -; v_call: TRBV7-3; j_call: TRBJ2-2; cdr3_aa: CASSLGGNANTGELFF; cdr3_nt: TGTGCCAGCAGCTTAGGCGGGAACGCGAACACCGGGGAGCTGTTTTTT
d_call: TRBD2; clone_size: -; v_call: TRBV2; j_call: TRBJ2-1; cdr3_aa: CASSVGLAGMNGEQFF; cdr3_nt: TGTGCCAGCAGTGTAGGGCTAGCGGGTATGAATGGAGAGCAGTTCTTC
d_call: TRBD2; clone_size: -; v_call: TRBV7-3; j_call: TRBJ2-1; cdr3_aa: CASSLSPGLAGVEQFF; cdr3_nt: TGTGCCAGCAGCCTTTCCCCGGGACTAGCGGGAGTGGAGCAGTTCTTC